Below, 9 T cell receptor beta chains from the same sample are listed, as sequenced in a study of cytomegalovirus exposure and HLA in healthy donors. PCR primers comprised 60 Vbeta and 13 Jbeta primers. Assay used: immunoSEQ multiplex PCR; TCRdb lists only in-frame clones, some missing. The sample yields 120,000 to 150,000 clones, about four fifths seen once. Sequencing used PBMCs. The origin of the receptors is a man in his forties or fifties in good health and CMV-seropositive.

This clone was detected once. The chain employs TRBV7-9 and TRBJ1-2; D is possibly TRBD1 (6 bases). Looked up from germline, CDR1 is SEHNR and CDR2 is FQNEAQ (reference sequence). The CDR3 runs to 14 residues. Trimming pared 5 bases from V and 3 bases from J, leaving 13 bases between. The CDR3 here is CASSQQGAYYGYTF. CDR3 sequence (DNA): TGTGCCAGCAGCCAACAGGGAGCCTACTATGGCTACACCTTC.

The chain carries TRBV5-1 and TRBJ2-7; 7 nucleotides line up with TRBD2. The germline CDR1 and CDR2 sequences are SGHRS and YFSETQ. V shed 3 bases and J 6 bases; nucleotides not matched to a gene: 6. The CDR3 sequence is 13 residues long. The CDR3: CASSYQREREQYF. CDR3 nucleotide sequence: TGCGCCAGCAGCTACCAGCGGGAACGCGAGCAGTACTTC.

The table lists this clone with a count of one. The V gene is TRBV27, the J gene TRBJ1-2, with 7 bases aligning to TRBD1. The CDR3 covers 15 residues. Germline CDR1 and CDR2: MNHEY and SMNVEV (reference sequence). Losses at the gene ends were 1 base for V and 1 base for J; bases not matched to a gene: 3. The CDR3 sequence is CASSLWGQLNYGYTF. The CDR3 DNA is TGTGCCAGCAGTTTATGGGGACAGCTTAACTATGGCTACACCTTC.

V gene TRBV7-8 combines with J gene TRBJ2-3; D is unclear. V was shortened by 5 bases and J by 0 bases, with 9 bases between the two germline ends. Germline assignment: CDR1 SGHVS and CDR2 FQNEAQ. The CDR3 totals 14 residues. CDR3 in DNA: TGTGCCAGCAGCGTTGGAGCTAGCACAGATACGCAGTATTTT. This codes for CASSVGASTDTQYF.

This rearrangement joins TRBV6-5 to TRBJ1-5, with a weak D call TRBD1 (5 bases). The CDR3 length is 14 residues. CDR1 MNHEY and CDR2 SVGAGI come from the germline V gene. The V end was cut by 8 bases, the J end by 2 bases, with 13 bases between. Here the CDR3 reads CASGAPGGNQPQHF. CDR3 bases: TGTGCCAGCGGGGCTCCGGGGGGCAATCAGCCCCAGCATTTT.

The rearrangement joins TRBV2 to TRBJ1-5; 9 nucleotides agree with TRBD1. Germline V gene data show CDR1 as SNHLY and CDR2 as FYNNEI. The V and J ends lost 1 base and 1 base, in that order; junction bases with no gene match: 8. The CDR3 is 18 residues long. The CDR3 nucleotides are TGTGCCAGCAGTGAAGTATACTGGACAGGGGAAAGCAATCAGCCCCAGCATTTT. It is translated as CASSEVYWTGESNQPQHF.

This chain links TRBV5-5 with TRBJ1-3; D might be TRBD1 (6 bases). Germline CDR1 SGHKS, CDR2 YYEKEE (reference sequence). The V gene lost 4 bases and the J gene lost 12 bases, with 17 bases spanning the gap. The CDR3 is made up of 13 amino acids. The CDR3 is CASSALGEGGIYF. CDR3 DNA sequence: TGTGCCAGCAGCGCCCTTGGAGAAGGGGGCATATATTTT.

This chain connects TRBV19 to TRBJ1-5, with 7 bases that match TRBD1. Germline values: CDR1 LNHDA, CDR2 SQIVND (reference sequence). The CDR3 has 16 amino acids. With 6 bases clipped from V and 2 bases from J, the junction kept 10 bases outside the gene matches. CDR3: CASRLGTEAGNQPQHF. The DNA of the CDR3 is TGTGCCAGTAGGCTAGGGACAGAGGCGGGCAATCAGCCCCAGCATTTT. Full variable domain (outside the CDR3, taken from reference TRBV19 and TRBJ1-5): DGGITQSPKYLFRKEGQNVTLSCEQNLNHDAMYWYRQDPGQGLRLIYYSQIVNDFQKGDIAEGYSVSREKKESFPLTVTSAQKNPTAFYLCASRLGTEAGNQPQHFGDGTRLSIL.

This rearrangement joins TRBV6-5 to TRBJ1-2; D gene uncertain. This CDR3 region has 14 residues. Germline V gene sequence: CDR1 MNHEY, CDR2 SVGAGI. V lost 5 bases, J lost 8 bases, and 18 bases lay in between. The CDR3 sequence: CASSQEGGHPGYTF. As DNA, the CDR3 is TGTGCCAGCAGTCAGGAGGGAGGTCATCCGGGCTACACCTTC.